This T cell receptor beta chain originates from a study of T-cell memory formation after mild COVID-19. Worth noting for this clonotype: Antigen unknown.

TCRdb fed the 5' RACE reads into MiXCR, producing one record per CDR3 protein. Here the sample spans under 300,000 distinct CDR3 sequences, around 15% being singletons. Broader study findings: The authors left the SARS-CoV-2 specificity of second-wave clones peaking on day 37 unconfirmed. Pre-infection memory held some responding clones, suggesting pre-existing cross-reactive T cells responded.

CDR3 length equals 15 residues. The V gene lost 3 bases and the J gene lost 10 bases, with 17 bases spanning the gap. Per the germline V gene, CDR1 is SGHRS and CDR2 is YFSETQ. This chain connects TRBV5-1 to TRBJ1-6; perhaps TRBD1 as D (5 bases). This sequence was found in a man between 18 and 29 years old who had mild COVID-19 (a few samples of this study predate the infection). Cell type and time point are not known. Sequencing input: PBMCs or a T cell subset sorted from them (not recorded which). The CDR3 is CASSWEGLRASPLHF. The CDR3, as DNA: TGCGCCAGCAGCTGGGAGGGGCTACGGGCCTCACCCCTCCACTTT.